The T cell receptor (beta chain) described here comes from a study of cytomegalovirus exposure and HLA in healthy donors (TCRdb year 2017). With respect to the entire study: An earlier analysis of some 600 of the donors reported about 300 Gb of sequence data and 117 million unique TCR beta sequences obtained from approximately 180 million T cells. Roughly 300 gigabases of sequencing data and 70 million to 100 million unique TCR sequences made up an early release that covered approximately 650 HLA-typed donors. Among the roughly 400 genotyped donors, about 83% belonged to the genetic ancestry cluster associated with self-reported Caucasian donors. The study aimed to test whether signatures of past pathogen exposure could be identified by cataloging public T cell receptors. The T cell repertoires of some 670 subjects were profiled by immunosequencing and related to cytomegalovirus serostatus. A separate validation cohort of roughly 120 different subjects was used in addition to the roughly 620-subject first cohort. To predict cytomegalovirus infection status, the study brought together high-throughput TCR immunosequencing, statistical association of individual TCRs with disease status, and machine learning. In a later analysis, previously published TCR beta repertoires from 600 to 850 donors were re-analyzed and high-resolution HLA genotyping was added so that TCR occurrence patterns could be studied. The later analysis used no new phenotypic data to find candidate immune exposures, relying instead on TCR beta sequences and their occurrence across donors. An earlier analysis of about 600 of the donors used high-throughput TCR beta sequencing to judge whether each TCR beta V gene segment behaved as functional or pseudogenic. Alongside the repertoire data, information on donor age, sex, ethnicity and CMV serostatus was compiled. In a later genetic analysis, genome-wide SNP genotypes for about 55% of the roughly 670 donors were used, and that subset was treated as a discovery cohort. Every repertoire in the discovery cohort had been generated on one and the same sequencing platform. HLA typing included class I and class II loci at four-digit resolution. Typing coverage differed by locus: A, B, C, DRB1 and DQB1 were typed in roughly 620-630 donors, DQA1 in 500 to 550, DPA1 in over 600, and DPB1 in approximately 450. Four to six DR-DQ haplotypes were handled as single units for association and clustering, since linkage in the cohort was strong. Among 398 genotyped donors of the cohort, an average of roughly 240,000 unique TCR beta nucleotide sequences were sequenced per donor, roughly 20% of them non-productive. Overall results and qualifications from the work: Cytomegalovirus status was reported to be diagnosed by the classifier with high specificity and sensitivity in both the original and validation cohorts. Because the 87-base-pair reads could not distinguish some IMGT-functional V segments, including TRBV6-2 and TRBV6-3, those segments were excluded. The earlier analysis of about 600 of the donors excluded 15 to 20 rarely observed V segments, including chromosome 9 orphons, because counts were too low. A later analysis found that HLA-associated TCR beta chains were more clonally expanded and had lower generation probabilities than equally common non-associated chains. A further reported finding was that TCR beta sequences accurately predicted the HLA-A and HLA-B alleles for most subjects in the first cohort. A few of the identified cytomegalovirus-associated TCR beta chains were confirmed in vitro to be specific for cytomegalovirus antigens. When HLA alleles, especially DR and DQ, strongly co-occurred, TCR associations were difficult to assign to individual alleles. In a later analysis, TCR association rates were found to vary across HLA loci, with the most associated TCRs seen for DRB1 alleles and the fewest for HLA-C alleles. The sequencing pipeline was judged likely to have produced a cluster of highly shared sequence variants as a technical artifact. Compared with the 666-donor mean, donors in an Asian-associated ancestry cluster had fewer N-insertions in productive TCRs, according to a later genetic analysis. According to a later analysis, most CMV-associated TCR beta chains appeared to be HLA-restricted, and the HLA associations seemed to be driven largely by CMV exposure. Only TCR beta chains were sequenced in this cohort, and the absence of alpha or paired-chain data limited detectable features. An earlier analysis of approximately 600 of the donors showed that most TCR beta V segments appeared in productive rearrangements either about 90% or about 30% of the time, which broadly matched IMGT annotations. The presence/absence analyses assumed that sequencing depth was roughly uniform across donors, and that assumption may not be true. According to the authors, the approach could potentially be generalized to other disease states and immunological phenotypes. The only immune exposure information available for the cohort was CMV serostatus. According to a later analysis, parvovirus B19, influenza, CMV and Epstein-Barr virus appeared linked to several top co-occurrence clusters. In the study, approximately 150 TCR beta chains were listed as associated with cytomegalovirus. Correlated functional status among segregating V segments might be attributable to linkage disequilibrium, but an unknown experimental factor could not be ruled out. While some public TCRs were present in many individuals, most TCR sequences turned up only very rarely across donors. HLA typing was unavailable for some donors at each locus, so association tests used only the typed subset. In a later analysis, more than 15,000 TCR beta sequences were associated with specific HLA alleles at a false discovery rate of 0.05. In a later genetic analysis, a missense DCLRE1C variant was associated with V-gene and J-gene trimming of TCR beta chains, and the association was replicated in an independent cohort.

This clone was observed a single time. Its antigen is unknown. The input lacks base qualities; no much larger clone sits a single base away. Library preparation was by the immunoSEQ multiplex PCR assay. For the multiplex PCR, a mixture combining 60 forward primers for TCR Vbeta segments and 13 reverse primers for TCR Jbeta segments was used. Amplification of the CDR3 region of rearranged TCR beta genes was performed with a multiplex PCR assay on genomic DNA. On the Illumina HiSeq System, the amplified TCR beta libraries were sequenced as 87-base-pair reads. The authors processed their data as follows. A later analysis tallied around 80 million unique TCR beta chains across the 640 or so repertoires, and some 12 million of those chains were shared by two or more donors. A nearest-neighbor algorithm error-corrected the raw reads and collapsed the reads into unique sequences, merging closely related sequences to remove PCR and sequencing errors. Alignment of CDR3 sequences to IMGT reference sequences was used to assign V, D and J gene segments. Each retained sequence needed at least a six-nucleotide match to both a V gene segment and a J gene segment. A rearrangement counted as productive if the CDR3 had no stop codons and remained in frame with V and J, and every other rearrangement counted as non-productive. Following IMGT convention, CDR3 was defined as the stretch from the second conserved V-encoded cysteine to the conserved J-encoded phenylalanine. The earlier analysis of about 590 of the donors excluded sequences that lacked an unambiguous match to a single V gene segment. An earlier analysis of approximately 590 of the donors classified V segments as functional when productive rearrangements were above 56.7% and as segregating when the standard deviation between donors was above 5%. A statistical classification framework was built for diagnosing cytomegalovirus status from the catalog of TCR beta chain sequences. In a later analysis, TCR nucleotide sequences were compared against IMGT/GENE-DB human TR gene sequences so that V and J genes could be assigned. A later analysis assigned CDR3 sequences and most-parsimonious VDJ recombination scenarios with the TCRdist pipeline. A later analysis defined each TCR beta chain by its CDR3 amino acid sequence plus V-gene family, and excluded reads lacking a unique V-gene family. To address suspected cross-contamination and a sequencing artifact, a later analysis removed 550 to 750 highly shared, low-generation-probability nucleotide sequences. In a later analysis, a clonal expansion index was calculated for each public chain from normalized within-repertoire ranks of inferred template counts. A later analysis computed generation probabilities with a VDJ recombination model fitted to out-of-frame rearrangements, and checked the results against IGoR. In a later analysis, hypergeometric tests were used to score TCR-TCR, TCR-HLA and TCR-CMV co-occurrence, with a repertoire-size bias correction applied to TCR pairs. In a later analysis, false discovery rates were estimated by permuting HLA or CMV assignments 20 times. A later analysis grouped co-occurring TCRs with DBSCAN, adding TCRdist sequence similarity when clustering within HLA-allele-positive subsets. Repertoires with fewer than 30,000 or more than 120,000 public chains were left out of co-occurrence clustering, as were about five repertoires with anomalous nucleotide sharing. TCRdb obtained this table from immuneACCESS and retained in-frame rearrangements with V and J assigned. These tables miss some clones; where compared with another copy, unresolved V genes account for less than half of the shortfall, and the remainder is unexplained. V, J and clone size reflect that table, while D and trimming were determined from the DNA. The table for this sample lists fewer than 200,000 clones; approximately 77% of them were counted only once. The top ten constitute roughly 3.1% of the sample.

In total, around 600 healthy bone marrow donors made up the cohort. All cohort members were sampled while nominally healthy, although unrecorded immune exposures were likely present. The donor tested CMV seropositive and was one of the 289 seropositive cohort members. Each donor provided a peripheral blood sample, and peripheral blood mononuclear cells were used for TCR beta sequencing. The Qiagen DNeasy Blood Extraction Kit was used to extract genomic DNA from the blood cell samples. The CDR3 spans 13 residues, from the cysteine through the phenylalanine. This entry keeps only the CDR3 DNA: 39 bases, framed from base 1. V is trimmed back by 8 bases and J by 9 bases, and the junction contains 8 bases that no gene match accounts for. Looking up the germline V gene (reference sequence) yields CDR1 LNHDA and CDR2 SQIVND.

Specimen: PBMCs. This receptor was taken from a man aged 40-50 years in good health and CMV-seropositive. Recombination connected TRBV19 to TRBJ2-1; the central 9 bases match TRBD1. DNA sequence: TGTGCCAGTTCCGGGACAGGGCATGGTGAGCAGTTCTTC. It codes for CASSGTGHGEQFF.